This T cell receptor beta chain is from a study of cytomegalovirus exposure and HLA in healthy donors (dated by TCRdb to about 2017). For context, the study as a whole: According to an earlier analysis of a few hundred of the donors, roughly 180 million T cells yielded 90 million to 140 million unique TCR beta sequences and 276 Gb of sequence data. An early release covering roughly 580 HLA-typed donors comprised about 310 gigabases of sequencing data and approximately 85 million unique TCR sequences. Among the approximately 400 genotyped donors, about 83% belonged to the genetic ancestry cluster associated with self-reported Caucasian donors. The study was designed to test whether signatures of past pathogen exposure could be identified by cataloging public T cell receptors. The T cell repertoires of roughly 660 subjects were profiled by immunosequencing and related to cytomegalovirus serostatus. In addition to the first cohort of 666 subjects, a separate validation cohort of 130 or so different subjects was used. The study combined high-throughput TCR immunosequencing, statistical association of individual TCRs with disease status, and machine learning to predict cytomegalovirus infection status. In a later analysis, previously published TCR beta repertoires from 600 to 850 donors were re-analyzed and high-resolution HLA genotyping was added so that TCR occurrence patterns could be studied. In the later analysis, no new phenotypic data were used to find candidate immune exposures; instead, reliance was placed on TCR beta sequences and their occurrence across donors. In an earlier analysis of roughly 580 of the donors, high-throughput TCR beta sequencing was used to judge whether each TCR beta V gene segment behaved as functional or pseudogenic. Donor age, sex, ethnicity and CMV serostatus were compiled alongside the repertoire data. In a later genetic analysis, genome-wide SNP genotypes for about 55% of the roughly 700 donors were used, and that subset was treated as a discovery cohort. All discovery cohort repertoires had been generated on a single sequencing platform. Class I and class II HLA loci were covered by the typing at four-digit resolution. The number of donors typed differed by locus, with about 629-640 for A, B, C, DRB1 and DQB1, around 500 for DQA1, 606 for DPA1, and some 470 for DPB1. About five DR-DQ haplotypes were handled as single units for association and clustering, since linkage in the cohort was strong. On average, about 240,000 unique TCR beta nucleotide sequences were sequenced per donor among 300 to 500 genotyped donors of the cohort, with 15% to 20% of those sequences being non-productive.

Study-wide conclusions, independent of this receptor: According to a later analysis, most CMV-associated TCR beta chains appeared to be HLA-restricted, and the HLA associations seemed to be driven largely by CMV exposure. The sequencing pipeline was judged likely to have produced a cluster of highly shared sequence variants as a technical artifact. A later analysis reported that several top co-occurrence clusters appeared linked to parvovirus B19, influenza, CMV and Epstein-Barr virus. A further reported finding was that TCR beta sequences accurately predicted the HLA-A and HLA-B alleles for most subjects in the first cohort. About 17 rarely observed V segments, including chromosome 9 orphons, were excluded from the earlier analysis of about 600 of the donors because counts were too low. The cohort was sequenced for TCR beta chains only, and without alpha or paired-chain data the features that could be detected were limited. HLA typing was unavailable for some donors at each locus, so association tests used only the typed subset. The study listed 150 to 200 TCR beta chains as associated with cytomegalovirus. Strong co-occurrence of HLA alleles, especially DR and DQ, made assigning TCR associations to individual alleles difficult. Presence/absence analyses assumed roughly uniform sequencing depth across donors, an assumption that may not hold. It was suggested by the authors that the approach could potentially be generalized to other disease states and immunological phenotypes. Across donors, most TCR sequences were observed very rarely, whereas some public TCRs were present in many individuals. For the cohort, immune exposure information was limited to CMV serostatus. In an earlier analysis of 450 to 750 of the donors, most TCR beta V segments appeared in productive rearrangements about 87% or about 30% of the time, broadly matching IMGT annotations. A later analysis found that TCR association rates varied across HLA loci, with DRB1 alleles showing the most associated TCRs and HLA-C alleles the fewest. V-gene and J-gene trimming of TCR beta chains was associated with a missense DCLRE1C variant in a later genetic analysis, and the association was replicated in an independent cohort. Three of the identified cytomegalovirus-associated TCR beta chains were confirmed in vitro to be specific for cytomegalovirus antigens. In a later analysis, HLA-associated TCR beta chains showed more clonal expansion and lower generation probabilities than non-associated chains that were equally common. According to a later genetic analysis, donors in an Asian-associated ancestry cluster had fewer N-insertions in productive TCRs than the approximately 630-donor mean. Correlated functional status among segregating V segments might reflect linkage disequilibrium, but an unknown experimental factor could not be ruled out. In both the original and validation cohorts, the classifier was reported to diagnose cytomegalovirus status with high specificity and sensitivity. A later analysis associated 15,000 to 20,000 TCR beta sequences with specific HLA alleles at a false discovery rate of 0.05. Some IMGT-functional V segments, including TRBV6-2 and TRBV6-3, could not be told apart with the 87-base-pair reads, so those segments were excluded.

Receptor amplification or capture employed the immunoSEQ multiplex PCR assay. For the multiplex PCR, a mixture combining 60 forward primers for TCR Vbeta segments and 13 reverse primers for TCR Jbeta segments was used. The CDR3 region of rearranged TCR beta genes was amplified from genomic DNA by a multiplex PCR assay. Amplified TCR beta libraries were sequenced as 87-base-pair reads on the Illumina HiSeq System. Per the source publication's procedure: A later analysis counted about 80 million unique TCR beta chains across the 700 or so repertoires, and about 10 million of these chains were shared by at least two donors. To remove PCR and sequencing errors, raw reads were error-corrected and collapsed into unique sequences using a nearest-neighbor algorithm that merged closely related sequences. V, D and J gene segments were assigned by aligning CDR3 sequences to IMGT reference sequences. For a sequence to be retained, a match of at least six nucleotides was required to both a V gene segment and a J gene segment. Rearrangements were classified as productive when the CDR3 lacked stop codons and remained in frame with V and J, and all other rearrangements were classified as non-productive. CDR3 was defined according to IMGT convention as the region running from the second conserved V-encoded cysteine to the conserved J-encoded phenylalanine. In an earlier analysis of some 550 of the donors, sequences lacking an unambiguous match to a single V gene segment were excluded. In an earlier analysis of several hundred of the donors, V segments were called functional above 56.7% productive rearrangements and were called segregating when the between-donor standard deviation exceeded 5%. To diagnose cytomegalovirus status from the catalog of TCR beta chain sequences, a statistical classification framework was built. In a later analysis, TCR nucleotide sequences were compared against IMGT/GENE-DB human TR gene sequences so that V and J genes could be assigned. A later analysis assigned CDR3 sequences and most-parsimonious VDJ recombination scenarios with the TCRdist pipeline. In a later analysis, each TCR beta chain was defined by its CDR3 amino acid sequence together with its V-gene family, and reads without a unique V-gene family were excluded. In a later analysis, fewer than 600 highly shared, low-generation-probability nucleotide sequences were removed to address suspected cross-contamination and a sequencing artifact. For each public chain, a later analysis derived a clonal expansion index from normalized ranks of inferred template counts within each repertoire. A later analysis computed generation probabilities with a VDJ recombination model fitted to out-of-frame rearrangements, and checked the results against IGoR. In a later analysis, TCR-TCR, TCR-HLA and TCR-CMV co-occurrence was scored with hypergeometric tests, and a repertoire-size bias correction was applied to TCR pairs. A later analysis estimated false discovery rates by permuting HLA or CMV assignments 20 times. In a later analysis, co-occurring TCRs were grouped using DBSCAN, with TCRdist sequence similarity added in when clustering inside HLA-allele-positive subsets. Co-occurrence clustering excluded repertoires with fewer than 30,000 or more than 120,000 public chains, plus five with anomalous nucleotide sharing. TCRdb limited this immuneACCESS table to in-frame rearrangements with V and J called. A share of clones is missing; checked studies link under half to unresolved V genes, and the rest is unexplained. D and trimming were read from the DNA, whereas the V and J calls and clone size are those reported in that table. Counted in this sample were roughly 110,000 clones; 70% to 80% of them appeared once. The top ten clones comprise less than 6% of the sample.

The cohort comprised more than 550 healthy bone marrow donors. At the time of sampling, all cohort members were nominally healthy, though unrecorded immune exposures were likely present. The donor tested CMV seropositive, placing the donor among the 289 seropositive members of the cohort. A peripheral blood sample was collected from each donor, and TCR beta sequencing was performed on peripheral blood mononuclear cells. The Qiagen DNeasy Blood Extraction Kit was used to extract genomic DNA from the blood cell samples. This clone was seen a handful of times. The antigen it recognizes is unknown. No qualities accompany the bases; no much larger clone lies one base away. The germline V gene encodes CDR1 PRHDT and CDR2 FYEKMQ (reference sequence). The CDR3, from cysteine to phenylalanine, totals 16 residues. CDR3 DNA is the only sequence kept; it has 48 bases, read in frame from the first base. Germline trimming: 4 bases from V, 2 bases from J; junction bases outside gene matches: 7.

The sequence joins TRBV13 to TRBJ2-3; a stretch of 9 junction bases matches TRBD1. Sequencing input: PBMCs. This clonotype was sampled from a woman aged 25 to 39 in good health and CMV-seropositive. The CDR3 in this case is CASSSWGTGYTDTQYF. The DNA sequence is as follows: TGTGCCAGCAGCTCTTGGGGGACAGGGTACACAGATACGCAGTATTTT.